The 6 T cell receptor beta chains given below trace back to one sample, sequenced in a study of regulatory T cells in long-lasting Graves disease. The time point denotes: newly diagnosed GD, antithyroid drugs for less than 3 months. Construction of the TCR library relied on RNA isolated from PBMCs. Arm-PCR of CDR3 regions with iRepertoire HTBI primers generated TCR beta libraries. TCRdb processed the multiplex PCR reads anew with MiXCR; each CDR3 protein has one entry. The repertoire includes over 200,000 distinct CDR3 sequences, about 18% of them detected once, and 14% sits in the top ten. This same sample was also part of a study on T cells in Graves' hyperthyroidism and ophthalmopathy.

This sample comprised peripheral blood mononuclear cells (PBMCs), obtained at new diagnosis, from a patient treated with antithyroid drugs. The source is a woman aged 30 to 39 with Graves disease.

The V call is TRBV5-6, the J call TRBJ2-2, with TRBD2 matching 15 bases. Germline CDR1 is SGHDT and CDR2 is YYEEEE. This CDR3 is 17 amino acids long. The V gene end was trimmed by 7 bases and the J gene end by 7 bases; junction bases not matched to a gene: 11. CDR3: CASYRTSGGATGGELFF. CDR3 in DNA: TGTGCCAGCTATCGGACTAGCGGGGGGGCAACCGGCGGGGAGCTGTTTTTT.

The sample holds many counts of this clonotype. The chain has TRBV28 and TRBJ1-5, with D maybe TRBD1 (6 bases). The V and J ends lost 11 bases and 0 bases respectively, with 20 bases between them. This CDR3 region has 16 residues. CDR1 is MDHEN and CDR2 is SYDVKM in the germline V gene. The CDR3 region is CALGPSPGVSNQPQHF. The CDR3 DNA sequence: TGTGCCCTCGGGCCATCCCCAGGGGTTAGCAATCAGCCCCAGCATTTT.

This clonotype appeared many times. V and J are TRBV7-2 and TRBJ1-2; D is possibly TRBD1 (5 bases). The CDR3 length is 14 residues. Trimming stripped 4 bases from V and 4 bases from J, with 13 bases between. The germline gives CDR1 SGHTA, CDR2 FQGNSA. CDR3 sequence: CASSSAGTIYGYTF. The CDR3, as DNA: TGTGCCAGCAGCTCGGCGGGGACCATCTATGGCTACACCTTC.

The chain has TRBV29-1 and TRBJ2-2, with D perhaps being TRBD1 or TRBD2 (7 bases each). The CDR3 is 15 amino acids. CDR1 and CDR2 (germline): SQVTM, ANQGSEA. The ends were cut back, 6 bases at V and 2 bases at J, with 16 bases in the middle. The CDR3 spells CSVAGDSYNTGELFF. In DNA, the CDR3 is TGCAGCGTGGCGGGGGACAGTTACAACACCGGGGAGCTGTTTTTT.

This clonotype has a count of ten or more. This chain joins TRBV6-1 and TRBJ1-6; the match to TRBD1 covers 7 bases. CDR1 MNHNS and CDR2 SASEGT come from the germline V gene. Trimming at V came to 6 bases and at J to 2 bases, leaving 4 bases not matched to a gene. CDR3 length: 15 amino acids. CDR3 loop: CASRPTGTYNSPLHF. CDR3 bases: TGTGCCAGCAGGCCGACAGGGACCTATAATTCACCCCTCCACTTT.

This clonotype occurred a few times. The chain joins TRBV10-2 to TRBJ1-2, with D uncertain. V dropped 6 bases and J dropped 7 bases, with 15 bases sitting between them. Germline loops: CDR1 WSHSY, CDR2 SAAADI. This CDR3 contains 13 residues. The CDR3 sequence: CASRETAELGYTF. CDR3 DNA: TGCGCCAGCAGGGAAACAGCAGAACTTGGCTACACCTTC.